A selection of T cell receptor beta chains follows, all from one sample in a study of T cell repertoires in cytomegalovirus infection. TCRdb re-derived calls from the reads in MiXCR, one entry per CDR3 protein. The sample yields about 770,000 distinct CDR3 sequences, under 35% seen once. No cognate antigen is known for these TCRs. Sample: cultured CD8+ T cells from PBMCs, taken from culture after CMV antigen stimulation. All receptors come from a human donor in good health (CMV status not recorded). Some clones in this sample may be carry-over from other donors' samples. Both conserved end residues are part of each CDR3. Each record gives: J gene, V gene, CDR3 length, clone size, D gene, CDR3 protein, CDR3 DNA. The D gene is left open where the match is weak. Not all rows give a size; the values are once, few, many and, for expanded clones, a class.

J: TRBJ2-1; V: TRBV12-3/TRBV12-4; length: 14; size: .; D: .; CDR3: CASSLLLAGDEQFF; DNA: TGTGCCAGCAGTTTACTACTAGCTGGGGATGAGCAGTTCTTC
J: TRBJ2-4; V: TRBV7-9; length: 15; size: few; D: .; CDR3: CASSSTRVAKNIQYF; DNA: TGTGCCAGCAGCAGTACAAGGGTAGCCAAAAACATTCAGTACTTC
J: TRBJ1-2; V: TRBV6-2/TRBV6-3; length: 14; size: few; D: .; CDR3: CASREDGYVGGYTF; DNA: TGTGCCAGCAGAGAAGACGGCTATGTCGGGGGCTACACCTTC
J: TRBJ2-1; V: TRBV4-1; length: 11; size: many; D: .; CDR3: CASSQGYEQFF; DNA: TGTGCCAGCAGTCAGGGGTATGAGCAGTTCTTC
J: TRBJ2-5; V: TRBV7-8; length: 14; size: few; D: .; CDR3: CASSLDQRQETQYF; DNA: TGTGCCAGCAGCTTAGACCAGCGGCAAGAGACCCAGTACTTC
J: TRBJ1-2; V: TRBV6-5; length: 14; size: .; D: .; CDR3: CASSYGGDIYGYTF; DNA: TGTGCCAGCAGTTACGGGGGGGATATCTATGGCTACACCTTC
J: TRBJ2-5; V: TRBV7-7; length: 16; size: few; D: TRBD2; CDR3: CASSFGTSGSQETQYF; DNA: TGTGCTAGCAGCTTTGGGACTAGCGGCTCCCAAGAGACCCAGTACTTC
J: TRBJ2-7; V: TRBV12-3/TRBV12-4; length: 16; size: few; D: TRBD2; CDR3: CASSTRLAGGPWEQYF; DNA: TGTGCCAGCAGTACGAGACTAGCGGGGGGGCCGTGGGAGCAGTACTTC
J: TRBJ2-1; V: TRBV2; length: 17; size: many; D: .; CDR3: CASSGGQRKISYNEQFF; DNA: TGTGCCAGCAGTGGAGGACAGAGAAAAATCTCCTACAATGAGCAGTTCTTC
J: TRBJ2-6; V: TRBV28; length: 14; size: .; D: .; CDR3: CAVRANSGANVLTF; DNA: TGTGCCGTCCGGGCCAACTCTGGGGCCAACGTCCTGACTTTC
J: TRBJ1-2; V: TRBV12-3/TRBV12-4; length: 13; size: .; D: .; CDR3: CASSPGIGYGYTF; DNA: TGTGCCAGCAGTCCAGGGATAGGCTATGGCTACACCTTC
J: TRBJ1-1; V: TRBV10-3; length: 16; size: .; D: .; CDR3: CAIRLTRDGENTEAFF; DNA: TGTGCCATCAGACTAACCCGGGACGGGGAGAACACTGAAGCTTTCTTT
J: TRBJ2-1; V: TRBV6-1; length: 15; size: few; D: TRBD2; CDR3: CASSERSGGANEQFF; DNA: TGTGCCAGCAGTGAACGAAGCGGGGGGGCGAATGAGCAGTTCTTC
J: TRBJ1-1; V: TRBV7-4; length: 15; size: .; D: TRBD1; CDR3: CASSLGEGARGEAFF; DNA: TGTGCCAGCAGCTTAGGTGAGGGGGCGAGGGGTGAAGCTTTCTTT
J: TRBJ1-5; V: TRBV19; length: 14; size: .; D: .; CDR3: CASSSATSQQPQHF; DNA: TGTGCCAGTAGTTCGGCGACATCCCAACAGCCCCAGCATTTT
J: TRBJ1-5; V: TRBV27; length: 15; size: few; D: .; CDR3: CASSLRRVGNQPQHF; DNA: TGTGCCAGCAGTTTGCGCAGGGTTGGTAATCAGCCCCAGCATTTT
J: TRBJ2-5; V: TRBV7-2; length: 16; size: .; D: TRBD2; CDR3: CASSRLAGGTKETQYF; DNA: TGTGCCAGCAGCCGACTAGCGGGGGGGACAAAAGAGACCCAGTACTTC
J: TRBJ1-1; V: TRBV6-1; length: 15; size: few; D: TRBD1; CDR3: CASSELTGEDTEAFF; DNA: TGTGCCAGCAGTGAACTCACAGGGGAGGACACTGAAGCTTTCTTT
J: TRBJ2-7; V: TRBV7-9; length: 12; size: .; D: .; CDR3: CASIGLSYEQYF; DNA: TGTGCCAGCATCGGACTCTCCTACGAGCAGTACTTC
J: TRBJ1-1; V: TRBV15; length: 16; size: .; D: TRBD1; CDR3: CATSRRGQGSNTEAFF; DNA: TGTGCCACCAGCAGAAGAGGACAGGGATCAAACACTGAAGCTTTCTTT
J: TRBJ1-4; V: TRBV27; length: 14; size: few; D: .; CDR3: CASSLFRFNEKLFF; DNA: TGTGCCAGCAGTTTATTTAGATTTAATGAAAAACTGTTTTTT
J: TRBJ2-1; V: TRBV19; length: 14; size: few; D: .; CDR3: CASSDWGWNNEQFF; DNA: TGTGCCAGTAGTGATTGGGGTTGGAACAATGAGCAGTTCTTC
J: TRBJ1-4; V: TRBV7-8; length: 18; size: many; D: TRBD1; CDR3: CASSLVWDRDATNEKLFF; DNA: TGTGCCAGCAGCTTAGTTTGGGACAGGGATGCAACTAATGAAAAACTGTTTTTT
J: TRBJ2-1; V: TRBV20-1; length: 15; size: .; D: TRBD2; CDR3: CSATDGWGGDNEQFF; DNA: TGCAGTGCTACCGACGGGTGGGGAGGGGACAATGAGCAGTTCTTC
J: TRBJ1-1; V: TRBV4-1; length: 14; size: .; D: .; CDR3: CASSQVSGATEAFF; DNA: TGCGCCAGCAGCCAAGTCTCAGGGGCCACTGAAGCTTTCTTT
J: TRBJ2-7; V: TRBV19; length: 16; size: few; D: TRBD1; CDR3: CASRRTTGTDRNEQYF; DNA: TGTGCCAGTAGGCGGACAACCGGGACAGATCGGAACGAGCAGTACTTC
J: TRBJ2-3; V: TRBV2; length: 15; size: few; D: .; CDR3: CATSTGDLGSDTQYF; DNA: TGTGCCACAAGTACCGGGGACCTGGGATCGGATACGCAGTATTTT
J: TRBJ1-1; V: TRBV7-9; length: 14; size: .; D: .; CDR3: CASSTDGEGVRAFF; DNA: TGTGCCAGCAGCACCGACGGGGAGGGGGTTCGAGCTTTCTTT
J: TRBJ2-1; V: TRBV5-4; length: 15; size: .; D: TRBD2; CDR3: CASSFGRGGRNEQFF; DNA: TGTGCCAGCAGCTTCGGGCGGGGGGGCCGCAATGAGCAGTTCTTC
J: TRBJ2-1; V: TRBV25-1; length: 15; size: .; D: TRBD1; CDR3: CASSDRDRSYNEQFF; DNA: TGTGCCAGCAGTGATCGGGACAGATCCTACAATGAGCAGTTCTTC
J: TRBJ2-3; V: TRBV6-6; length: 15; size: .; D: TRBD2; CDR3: CASTPGLSLTDTQYF; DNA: TGTGCCAGCACCCCGGGACTATCACTCACAGATACGCAGTATTTT
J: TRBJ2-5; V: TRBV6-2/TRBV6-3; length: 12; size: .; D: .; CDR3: CASSYGDPGIHF; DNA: TGTGCCAGCAGTTACGGGGACCCCGGGATCCACTTC
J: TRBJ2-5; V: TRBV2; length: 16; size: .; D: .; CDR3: CASSEAKTARQETQYF; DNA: TGTGCCAGCAGTGAAGCGAAGACAGCACGCCAAGAGACCCAGTACTTC
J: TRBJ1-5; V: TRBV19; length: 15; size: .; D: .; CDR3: CASIINPGSGRPQHF; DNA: TGTGCCAGTATTATTAATCCCGGGAGCGGGCGGCCCCAGCATTTT
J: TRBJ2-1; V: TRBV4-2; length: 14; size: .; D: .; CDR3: CASWSGDSYNEQFF; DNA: TGTGCCAGCTGGTCAGGGGACTCCTACAATGAGCAGTTCTTC
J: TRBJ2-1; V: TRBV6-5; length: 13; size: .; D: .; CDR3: CASSYSVNNEQFF; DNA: TGTGCCAGCAGTTACTCCGTTAACAATGAGCAGTTCTTC
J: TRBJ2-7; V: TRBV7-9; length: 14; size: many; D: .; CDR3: CATRWGSQAYEQYF; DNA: TGTGCCACCCGATGGGGCAGCCAAGCCTACGAGCAGTACTTC
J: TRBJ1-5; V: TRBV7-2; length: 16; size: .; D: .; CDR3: CSSISSVGFGNQPQHF; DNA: TGTTCCAGCATCTCTTCGGTCGGTTTTGGCAATCAGCCCCAGCATTTT
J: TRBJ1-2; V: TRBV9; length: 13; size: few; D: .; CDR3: CATGPAGSGGYTF; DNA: TGTGCCACCGGGCCAGCGGGGTCGGGAGGCTACACCTTC
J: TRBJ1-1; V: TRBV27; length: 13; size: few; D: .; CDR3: CASKVGSGTEAFF; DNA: TGTGCCAGCAAAGTGGGATCAGGCACTGAAGCTTTCTTT
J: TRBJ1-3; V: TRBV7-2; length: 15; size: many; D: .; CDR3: CASSATTVSGNTIYF; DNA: TGTGCCAGCAGCGCCACGACAGTCTCTGGAAACACCATATATTTT
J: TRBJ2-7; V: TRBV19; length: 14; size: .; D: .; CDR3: CASSPGRQFYEQYF; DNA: TGTGCCAGTAGCCCGGGCAGGCAGTTCTACGAGCAGTACTTC
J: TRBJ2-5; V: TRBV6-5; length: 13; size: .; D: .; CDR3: CASSYDRQETQYF; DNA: TGTGCCAGCAGTTACGACAGGCAAGAGACCCAGTACTTC
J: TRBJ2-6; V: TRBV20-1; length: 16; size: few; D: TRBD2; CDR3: CSARPSGGSGANVLTF; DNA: TGCAGTGCTAGACCCTCGGGGGGCTCTGGGGCCAACGTCCTGACTTTC
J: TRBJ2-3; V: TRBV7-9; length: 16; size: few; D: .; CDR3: CASSPDSGTFTDTQYF; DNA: TGTGCCAGCAGCCCGGACAGCGGTACTTTTACAGATACGCAGTATTTT
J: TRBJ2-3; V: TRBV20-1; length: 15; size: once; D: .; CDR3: CSARDSNTYTDTQYF; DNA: TGCAGTGCTAGAGATAGTAACACGTACACAGATACGCAGTATTTT
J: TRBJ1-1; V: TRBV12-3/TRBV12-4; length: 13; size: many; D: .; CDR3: CASSPRTGTEAFF; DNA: TGTGCCAGCAGTCCCCGGACGGGAACTGAAGCTTTCTTT